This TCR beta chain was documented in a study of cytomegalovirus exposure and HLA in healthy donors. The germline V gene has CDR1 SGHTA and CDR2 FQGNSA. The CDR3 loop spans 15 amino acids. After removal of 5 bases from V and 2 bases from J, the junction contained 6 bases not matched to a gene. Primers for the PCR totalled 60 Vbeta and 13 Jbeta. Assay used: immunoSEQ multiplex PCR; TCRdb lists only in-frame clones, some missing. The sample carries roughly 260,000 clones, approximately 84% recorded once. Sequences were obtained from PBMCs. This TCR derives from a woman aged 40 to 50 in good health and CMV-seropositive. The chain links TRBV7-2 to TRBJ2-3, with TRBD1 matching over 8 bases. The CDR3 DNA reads TGTGCCAGCAGCGCCGGACAGGGAGACACAGATACGCAGTATTTT. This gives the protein CASSAGQGDTDTQYF.